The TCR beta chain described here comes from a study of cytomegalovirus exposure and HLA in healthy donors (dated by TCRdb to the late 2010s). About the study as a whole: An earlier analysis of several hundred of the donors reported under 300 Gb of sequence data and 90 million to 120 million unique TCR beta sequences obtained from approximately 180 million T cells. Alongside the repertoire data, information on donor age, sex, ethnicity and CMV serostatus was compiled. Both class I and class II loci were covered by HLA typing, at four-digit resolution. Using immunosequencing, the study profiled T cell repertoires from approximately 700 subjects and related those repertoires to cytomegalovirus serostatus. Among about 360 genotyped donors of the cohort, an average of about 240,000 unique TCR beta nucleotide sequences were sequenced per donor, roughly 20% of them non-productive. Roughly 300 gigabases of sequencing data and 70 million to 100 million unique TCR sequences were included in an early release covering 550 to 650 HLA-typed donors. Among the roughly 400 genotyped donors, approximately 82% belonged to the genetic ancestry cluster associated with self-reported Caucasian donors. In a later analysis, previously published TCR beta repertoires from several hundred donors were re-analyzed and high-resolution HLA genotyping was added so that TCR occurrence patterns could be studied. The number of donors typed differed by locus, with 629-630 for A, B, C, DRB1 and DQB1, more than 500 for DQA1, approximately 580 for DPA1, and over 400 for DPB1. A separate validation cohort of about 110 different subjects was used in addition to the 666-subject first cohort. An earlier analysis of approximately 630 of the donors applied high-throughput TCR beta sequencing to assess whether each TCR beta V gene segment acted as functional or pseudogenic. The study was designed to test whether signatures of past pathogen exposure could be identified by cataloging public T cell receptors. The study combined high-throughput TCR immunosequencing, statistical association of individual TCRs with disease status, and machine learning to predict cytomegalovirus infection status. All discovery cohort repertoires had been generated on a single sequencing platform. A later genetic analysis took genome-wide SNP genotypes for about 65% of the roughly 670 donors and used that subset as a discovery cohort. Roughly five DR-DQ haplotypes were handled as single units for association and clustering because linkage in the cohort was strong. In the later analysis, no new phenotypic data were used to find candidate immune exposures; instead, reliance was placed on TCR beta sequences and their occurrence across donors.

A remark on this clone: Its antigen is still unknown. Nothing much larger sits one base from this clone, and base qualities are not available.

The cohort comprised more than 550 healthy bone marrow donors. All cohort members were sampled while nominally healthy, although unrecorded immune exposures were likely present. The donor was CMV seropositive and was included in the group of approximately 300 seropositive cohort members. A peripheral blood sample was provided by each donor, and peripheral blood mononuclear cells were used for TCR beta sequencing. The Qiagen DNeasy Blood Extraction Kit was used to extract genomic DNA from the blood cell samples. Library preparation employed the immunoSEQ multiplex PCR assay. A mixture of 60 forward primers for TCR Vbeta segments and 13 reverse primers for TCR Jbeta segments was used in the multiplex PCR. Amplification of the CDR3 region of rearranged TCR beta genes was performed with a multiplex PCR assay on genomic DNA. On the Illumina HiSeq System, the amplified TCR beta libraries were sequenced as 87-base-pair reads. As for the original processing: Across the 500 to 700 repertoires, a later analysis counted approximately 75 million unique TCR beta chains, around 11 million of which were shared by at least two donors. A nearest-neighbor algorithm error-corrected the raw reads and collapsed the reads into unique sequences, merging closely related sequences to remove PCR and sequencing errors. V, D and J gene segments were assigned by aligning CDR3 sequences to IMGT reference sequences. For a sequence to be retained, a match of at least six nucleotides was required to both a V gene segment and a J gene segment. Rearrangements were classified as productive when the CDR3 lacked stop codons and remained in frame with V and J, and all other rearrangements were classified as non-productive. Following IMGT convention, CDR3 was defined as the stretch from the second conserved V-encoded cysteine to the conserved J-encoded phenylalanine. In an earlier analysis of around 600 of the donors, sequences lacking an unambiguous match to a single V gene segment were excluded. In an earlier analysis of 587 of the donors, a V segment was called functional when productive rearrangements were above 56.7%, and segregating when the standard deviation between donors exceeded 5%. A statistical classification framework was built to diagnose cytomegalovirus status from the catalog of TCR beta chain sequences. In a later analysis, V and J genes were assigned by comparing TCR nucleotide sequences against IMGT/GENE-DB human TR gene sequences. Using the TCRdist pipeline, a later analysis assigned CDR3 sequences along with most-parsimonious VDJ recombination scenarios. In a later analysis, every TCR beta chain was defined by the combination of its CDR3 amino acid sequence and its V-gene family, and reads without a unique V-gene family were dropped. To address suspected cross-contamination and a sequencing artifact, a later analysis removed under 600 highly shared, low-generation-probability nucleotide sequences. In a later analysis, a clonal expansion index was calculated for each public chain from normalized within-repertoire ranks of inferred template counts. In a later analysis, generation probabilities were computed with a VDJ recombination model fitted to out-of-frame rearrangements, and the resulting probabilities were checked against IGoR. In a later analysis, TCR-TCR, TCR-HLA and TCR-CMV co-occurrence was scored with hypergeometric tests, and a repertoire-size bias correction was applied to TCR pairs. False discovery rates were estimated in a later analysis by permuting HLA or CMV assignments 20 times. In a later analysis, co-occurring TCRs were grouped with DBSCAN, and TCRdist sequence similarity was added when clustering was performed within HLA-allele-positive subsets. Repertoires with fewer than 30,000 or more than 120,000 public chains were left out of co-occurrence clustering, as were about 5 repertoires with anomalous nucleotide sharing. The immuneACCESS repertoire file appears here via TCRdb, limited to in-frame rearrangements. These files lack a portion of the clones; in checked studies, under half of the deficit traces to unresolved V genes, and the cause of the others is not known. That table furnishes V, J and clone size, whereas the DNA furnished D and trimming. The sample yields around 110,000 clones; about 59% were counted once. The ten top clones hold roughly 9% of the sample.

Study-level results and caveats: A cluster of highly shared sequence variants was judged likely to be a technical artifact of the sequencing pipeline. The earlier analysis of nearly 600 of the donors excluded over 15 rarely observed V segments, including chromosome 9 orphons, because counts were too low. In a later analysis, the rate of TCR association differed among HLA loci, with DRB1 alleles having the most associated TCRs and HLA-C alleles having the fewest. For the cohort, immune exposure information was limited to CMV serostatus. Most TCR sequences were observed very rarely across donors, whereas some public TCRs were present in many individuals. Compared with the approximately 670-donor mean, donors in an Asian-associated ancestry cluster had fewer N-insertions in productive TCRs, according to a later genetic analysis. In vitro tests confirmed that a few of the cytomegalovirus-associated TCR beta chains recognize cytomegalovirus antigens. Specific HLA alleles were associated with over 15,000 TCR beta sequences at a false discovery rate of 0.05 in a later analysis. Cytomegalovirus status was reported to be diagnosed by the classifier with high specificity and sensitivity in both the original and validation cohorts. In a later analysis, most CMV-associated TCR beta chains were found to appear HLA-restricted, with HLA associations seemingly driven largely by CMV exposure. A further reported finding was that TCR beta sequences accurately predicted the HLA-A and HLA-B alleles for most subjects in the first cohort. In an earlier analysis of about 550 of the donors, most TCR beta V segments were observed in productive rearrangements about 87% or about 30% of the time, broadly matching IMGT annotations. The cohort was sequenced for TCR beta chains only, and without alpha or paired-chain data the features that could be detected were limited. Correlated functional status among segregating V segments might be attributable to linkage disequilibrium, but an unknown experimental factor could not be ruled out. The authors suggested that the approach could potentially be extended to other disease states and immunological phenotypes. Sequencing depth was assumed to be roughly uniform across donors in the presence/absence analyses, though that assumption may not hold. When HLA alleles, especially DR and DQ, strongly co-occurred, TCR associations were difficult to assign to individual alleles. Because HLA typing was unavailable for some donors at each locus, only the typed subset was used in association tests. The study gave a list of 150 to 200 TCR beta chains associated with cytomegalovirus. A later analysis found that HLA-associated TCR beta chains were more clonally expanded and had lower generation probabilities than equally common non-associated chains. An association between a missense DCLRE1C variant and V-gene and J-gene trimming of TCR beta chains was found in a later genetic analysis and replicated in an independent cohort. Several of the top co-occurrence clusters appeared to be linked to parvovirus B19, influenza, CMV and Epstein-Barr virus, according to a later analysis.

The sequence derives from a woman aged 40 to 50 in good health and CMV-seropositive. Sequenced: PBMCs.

The CDR3 is CASSLEQGPTYGYTF. The sequence in DNA is TGTGCCAGCAGCTTGGAGCAGGGGCCAACATATGGCTACACCTTC. The sequence is built from TRBV5-6 and TRBJ1-2; the D gene is possibly TRBD1, with 6 bases matching. From the cysteine through the phenylalanine, the CDR3 covers 15 amino acids. Of the read, only the CDR3 DNA is kept; its 45 bases are in frame from base 1. Sequences SGHDT (CDR1) and YYEEEE (CDR2) are obtained from the germline V gene. V was cut back by 0 bases and J by 5 bases, leaving a gap of 14 bases between them.